A single sample is the source of the 8 T cell receptor beta chains below, sequenced in a study of immune cell composition in non-small cell lung cancer. Libraries were prepared by immunoSEQ multiplex PCR; TCRdb keeps only in-frame clonotypes and omits some of them. Of some 9,000 clones in the sample, 65% to 70% were seen once. Normal lung was sampled as far from the tumour as possible, at least 3 cm. The specimen was non-adjacent lung tissue. These receptors originate from a human donor with non-small cell lung cancer.

The chain carries TRBV27 and TRBJ1-4; no reliable D call. V lost 1 base and J lost 4, with 7 bases in between. CDR3 length: 14 residues. Germline CDR1 and CDR2: MNHEY and SMNVEV (reference sequence). The CDR3 sequence is CASSLWASNEKLFF. As DNA, the CDR3 is TGTGCCAGCAGTTTATGGGCGAGTAATGAAAAACTGTTTTTT.

V is TRBV19 and J is TRBJ1-5, with D uncertain. The germline V and J ends were trimmed by 2 bases and 0 bases, with 17 bases remaining between them. This CDR3 has 18 amino acids. Looked up from germline, CDR1 is LNHDA and CDR2 is SQIVND (reference sequence). CDR3: CASSIRQVYSPSNQPQHF. The CDR3 nucleotides read TGTGCCAGTAGTATAAGGCAAGTCTACAGTCCTAGCAATCAGCCCCAGCATTTT.

The gene calls are TRBV15 and TRBJ2-2; tentatively, D is TRBD1 (5 bases). The CDR3 totals 15 residues. Germline CDR1 LNHNV, CDR2 YYDKDF (reference sequence). The ends were cut back, 4 bases at V and 0 bases at J, with 9 bases in the middle. As DNA, the CDR3 is TGTGCCACCAGCATCGACAGCCCGAACACCGGGGAGCTGTTTTTT. It is translated as CATSIDSPNTGELFF. Looking up the rest from reference TRBV15 and TRBJ2-2 gives the full variable domain: DAMVIQNPRYQVTQFGKPVTLSCSQTLNHNVMYWYQQKSSQAPKLLFHYYDKDFNNEADTPDNFQSRRPNTSFCFLDIRSPGLGDTAMYLCATSIDSPNTGELFFGEGSRLTVL.

The chain is built from TRBV4-3 and TRBJ1-1, with D perhaps TRBD1 (6 bases). This CDR3 contains 15 residues. Trimming took 1 base from V and 1 from J, leaving 10 bases between them. CDR1 and CDR2 from the germline V gene are LGHNA and YSLEER. The CDR3 DNA reads as TGCGCCAGCAGCCAAGCAGGGGCGGCGAACACTGAAGCTTTCTTT. Translating it yields CASSQAGAANTEAFF.

The chain combines TRBV5-4 with TRBJ2-5; tentatively, D is TRBD1 (6 bases). With 0 bases removed from V and 5 bases from J, the gap between germline ends came to 8 bases. This CDR3 spans 13 amino acids. CDR1 and CDR2 (germline): SGHNT, YYREEE (reference sequence). Here the CDR3 DNA reads TGTGCCAGCAGCTTGGGGCAGGGGGAGACCCAGTACTTC. Translated: CASSLGQGETQYF.

This clone was seen a handful of times. This chain joins TRBV12-5 and TRBJ2-7; D gene ambiguous. The CDR3 consists of 11 residues. Trimming shortened V by 6 bases and J by 3 bases, and 6 bases separated the two germline ends. From germline, CDR1 is LGHNT and CDR2 FRNRAP. The CDR3 is CASGQLYEQYF. The DNA for the CDR3 is TGTGCTAGTGGCCAACTCTACGAGCAGTACTTC.

The chain links TRBV18 to TRBJ1-1; 10 bases fit TRBD1. Per the germline V gene, CDR1 is KGHSH and CDR2 is LQKENI. Trimming cost V 5 bases and J 4 bases; bases outside gene matches: 7. The CDR3 has 15 residues. CDR3: CASSTGRTGGTEAFF. The CDR3 DNA reads TGTGCCAGCTCAACCGGTAGGACAGGGGGCACTGAAGCTTTCTTT. Full variable domain (outside the CDR3, taken from reference TRBV18 and TRBJ1-1): NAGVMQNPRHLVRRRGQEARLRCSPMKGHSHVYWYRQLPEEGLKFMVYLQKENIIDESGMPKERFSAEFPKEGPSILRIQQVVRGDSAAYFCASSTGRTGGTEAFFGQGTRLTVV.

This chain joins TRBV28 and TRBJ1-5; TRBD1 might be the D (5 bases). This CDR3 is built from 11 residues. The V gene's germline CDR1 is MDHEN and CDR2 SYDVKM. V dropped 3 bases and J dropped 11 bases, with 8 bases sitting between them. The CDR3 loop is CASSLTRAQHF. Written as DNA, the CDR3 is TGTGCCAGCAGTTTGACCAGGGCCCAGCATTTT.